A selection of T cell receptor beta chains follows, all from one sample in a study of blood T cell repertoires in COVID-19. Clones were read by immunoSEQ multiplex PCR, and TCRdb kept only the in-frame ones, dropping some. The sample has some 130,000 clones, 90% seen once. The sequencing sample was made of peripheral blood. These receptors originate from a man between 45 and 60 years old with active COVID-19. Each CDR3 is given with its conserved first and last residue. The order of the fields is CDR3 protein, V gene, J gene.

cdr3_aa: CASSSTGARENSPLHF
v_call: TRBV27
j_call: TRBJ1-6

cdr3_aa: CASSTRDRMNTEAFF
v_call: TRBV3-1/TRBV3-2
j_call: TRBJ1-1

cdr3_aa: CASSQGGGAFSNQPQHF
v_call: TRBV4-1
j_call: TRBJ1-5

cdr3_aa: CASSTGGRETQYF
v_call: TRBV2
j_call: TRBJ2-5

cdr3_aa: CAWSDRGLGNQPQHF
v_call: TRBV30
j_call: TRBJ1-5

cdr3_aa: CASRWGTTTDIQYF
v_call: TRBV2
j_call: TRBJ2-4

cdr3_aa: CASSQNRLDGYTF
v_call: TRBV18
j_call: TRBJ1-2

cdr3_aa: CASSLRGGYTF
v_call: TRBV7-9
j_call: TRBJ1-2

cdr3_aa: CASSLRGGEKLFF
v_call: TRBV12-3/TRBV12-4
j_call: TRBJ1-4

cdr3_aa: CASSYSPGVEAFF
v_call: TRBV6-2/TRBV6-3
j_call: TRBJ1-1

cdr3_aa: CASGEGGLARNTEAFF
v_call: TRBV5-1
j_call: TRBJ1-1

cdr3_aa: CASSFSGRTGELFF
v_call: TRBV10-1
j_call: TRBJ2-2

cdr3_aa: CASSLGRQGASTSGTDTQYF
v_call: TRBV5-1
j_call: TRBJ2-3

cdr3_aa: CASSLEGLASYNEQFF
v_call: TRBV5-4
j_call: TRBJ2-1

cdr3_aa: CASSLGDIPGELFF
v_call: TRBV5-1
j_call: TRBJ2-2

cdr3_aa: CASSPWAGGNYGYTF
v_call: TRBV18
j_call: TRBJ1-2

cdr3_aa: CASSRRRGGDPSEEQFF
v_call: TRBV6-6
j_call: TRBJ2-1

cdr3_aa: CASRDYGTGGRTGELFF
v_call: TRBV7-6
j_call: TRBJ2-2

cdr3_aa: CASSLAPRETQYF
v_call: TRBV11-2
j_call: TRBJ2-5

cdr3_aa: CSVVGTGRGEKLFF
v_call: TRBV29-1
j_call: TRBJ1-4

cdr3_aa: CASSKFAGTGDEQYF
v_call: TRBV19
j_call: TRBJ2-7

cdr3_aa: CASSRTSGLVETQYF
v_call: TRBV11-2
j_call: TRBJ2-5

cdr3_aa: CASSPRQVAEQFF
v_call: TRBV18
j_call: TRBJ2-1

cdr3_aa: CASRHGNNYGYTF
v_call: TRBV6-5
j_call: TRBJ1-2

cdr3_aa: CASSQDGPTGVGNTIYF
v_call: TRBV3-1/TRBV3-2
j_call: TRBJ1-3

cdr3_aa: CASSPLGHPELKYF
v_call: TRBV7-9
j_call: TRBJ2-3

cdr3_aa: CASSLGQGGQPQHF
v_call: TRBV28
j_call: TRBJ1-5

cdr3_aa: CASSRYCEQYF
v_call: TRBV21-1
j_call: TRBJ2-7